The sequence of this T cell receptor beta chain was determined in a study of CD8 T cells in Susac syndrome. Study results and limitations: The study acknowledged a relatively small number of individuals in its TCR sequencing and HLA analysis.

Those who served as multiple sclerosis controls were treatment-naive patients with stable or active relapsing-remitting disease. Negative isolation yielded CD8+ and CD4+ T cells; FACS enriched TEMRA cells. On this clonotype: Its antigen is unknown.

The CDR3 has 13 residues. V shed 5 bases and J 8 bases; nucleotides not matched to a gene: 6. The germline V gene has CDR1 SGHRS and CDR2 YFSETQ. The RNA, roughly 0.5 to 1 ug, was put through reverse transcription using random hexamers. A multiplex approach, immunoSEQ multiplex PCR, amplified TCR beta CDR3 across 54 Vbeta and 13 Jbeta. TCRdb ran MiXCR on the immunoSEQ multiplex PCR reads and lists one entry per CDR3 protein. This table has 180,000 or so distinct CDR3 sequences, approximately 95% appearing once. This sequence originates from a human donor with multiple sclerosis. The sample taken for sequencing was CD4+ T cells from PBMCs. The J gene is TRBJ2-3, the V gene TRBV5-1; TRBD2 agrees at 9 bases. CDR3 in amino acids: CASSRGGAVTQYF. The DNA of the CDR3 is TGCGCCAGCAGTCGCGGGGGGGCGGTTACGCAGTATTTT. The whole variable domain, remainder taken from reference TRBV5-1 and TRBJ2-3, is KAGVTQTPRYLIKTRGQQVTLSCSPISGHRSVSWYQQTPGQGLQFLFEYFSETQRNKGNFPGRFSGRQFSNSRSEMNVSTLELGDSALYLCASSRGGAVTQYFGPGTRLTVL.